This T cell receptor beta chain was identified during a study of blood T cell repertoires in COVID-19. Study background: In each case, the material was cDNA or gDNA derived from T cells, B-cell-depleted T cells, or PBMCs.

This CDR3 region has 14 residues. V was clipped by 4 bases and J by 0 bases, with 10 bases between them. Per the germline V gene, CDR1 is SQVTM and CDR2 is ANQGSEA. Under the authors' procedure: Reference gene primers were amplified, and this amplification served to estimate nucleated cell counts. Repertoires were generated with immunoSEQ multiplex PCR, while TCRdb's copy carries only in-frame clones and drops some. The DNA was the basis for D and trimming; V, J and clone size are from that table. The data contain 150,000 to 200,000 clones, approximately 90% of them singletons. The sample was peripheral blood. The gene calls are TRBV29-1 and TRBJ1-5; D unresolved. This clonotype was obtained from a man aged 45-65 years with acute or convalescent COVID-19. DNA for the CDR3: TGCAGCGTTGCGATAGAGAATAGCAATCAGCCCCAGCATTTT. As protein: CSVAIENSNQPQHF. Full variable domain (missing parts from reference TRBV29-1 and TRBJ1-5): SAVISQKPSRDICQRGTSLTIQCQVDSQVTMMFWYRQQPGQSLTLIATANQGSEATYESGFVIDKFPISRPNLTFSTLTVSNMSPEDSSIYLCSVAIENSNQPQHFGDGTRLSIL.